This passage covers 2 T cell receptor beta chains from one sample sequenced in a study of cytomegalovirus exposure and HLA in healthy donors. 60 Vbeta and 13 Jbeta primers were used in PCR. Assay: immunoSEQ multiplex PCR; the TCRdb copy retains only in-frame clones and omits some. The top ten clones hold about 3.4% of a sample with about 95,000 clones, 80% to 90% of them seen once. Sequenced: PBMCs. The receptors shown here come from a man between 25 and 39 years old in good health and CMV-seropositive.

The chain employs TRBV10-3 and TRBJ2-7; 9 bases are a match to TRBD1. With 7 bases clipped from V and 5 bases from J, the junction kept 9 bases outside the gene matches. The CDR3 runs to 14 residues. CDR1 and CDR2 from the germline V gene are ENHRY and SYGVKD. This chain's CDR3 is CAITSGTGPDEQYF. The DNA of the CDR3 is TGTGCCATCACTTCCGGGACAGGGCCCGACGAGCAGTACTTC.

This chain links TRBV10-3 with TRBJ2-1; the D gene is possibly TRBD2 (6 bases). V was shortened by 2 bases and J by 2 bases, with 10 bases between the two germline ends. Germline V gene lookup returns CDR1 ENHRY and CDR2 SYGVKD. The CDR3 length is 15 residues. The DNA of the CDR3 is TGTGCCATCAGTGAGGTAACGGGGGCCTACAATGAGCAGTTCTTC. Translating it yields CAISEVTGAYNEQFF.